Reported below is one T cell receptor beta chain. The target antigen is unknown. Trimming cost V 3 bases and J 5 bases, with 10 bases left between them. This CDR3 region has 13 residues. The data stem from a study of CD8 T cells in ankylosing spondylitis. Study-level results: Typical of ankylosing spondylitis blood, it appeared, was a TCR beta motif of roughly eight highly homologous variants. Earlier work had already found some motif variants in reactive arthritis synovial fluid and blood. Disease-linked clones reportedly concentrated significantly in matched ankylosing spondylitis synovial fluid.

One entry per CDR3 protein results from TCRdb running MiXCR on the 5' RACE reads. The sample shows roughly 370,000 distinct CDR3 sequences, approximately 20% of them seen only once. The gene calls are TRBV12-3 or TRBV12-4 and TRBJ1-1, with D unresolved. The sequenced material came from blood, either unsorted or a sorted T cell fraction (not recorded which). The source of this sequence is a male donor with ankylosing spondylitis. The CDR3, as DNA: TGTGCCAGCAGTTTGTCCGTCGGGACTGAAGCTTTCTTT. It is translated as CASSLSVGTEAFF.